This TCR beta chain was sequenced in a study of beta chain features in type 1 diabetes listed by TCRdb under 2018. Regarding the research as a whole: Mean age, gender distribution, total cell number and subset yield did not differ between patients and healthy donors. Across all samples, about 110 million sorted cells were examined, and cell number per subset correlated strongly with RNA yield. The study compared the TCRB repertoires of sorted circulating CD4+ T cell subsets in recently diagnosed type 1 diabetes patients with those in matched healthy donors. Whereas all 28 donors provided naive and central memory subsets, regulatory and stem cell-like memory subsets were isolated from just 8 patients and about 8 healthy donors.

A single peripheral blood draw of about 116 mL on average was collected from each donor into heparinised tubes. A BD FACSAria II and a panel including CD45RO, CCR7, CD25, CD127, CD95 and CD27 were used to sort naive, central memory, regulatory and stem cell-like memory CD4+ T cells. All sorted populations exceeded 95% purity. PBMCs were separated immediately by Lymphoprep density gradient centrifugation and were stained directly, without being cultured. Samples were stained and sorted in pairs, with one healthy donor and one patient per experiment, so that batch effects were minimized. On the study overall, not on this receptor specifically: HLA sub-analyses involved small numbers of individuals, so any influence of HLA type on TCRB rearrangement remained unresolved. Type 1 diabetes patients showed a moderate but significant shortening of TCRB CDR3 length in all four CD4+ subsets. Shorter templates might be favored by PCR, yet because patient and control samples were amplified and corrected together, any such skew would affect both groups equally. Patients with type 1 diabetes made fewer insertions and deleted more nucleotides at VDJ recombination sites, implying thymic rearrangement abnormalities. Because cDNA was sequenced instead of genomic DNA, activated cells with high expression could be over-represented, although the groups did not differ in activation or CD3 levels. Naive, central memory and regulatory TCRB repertoires appeared more similar among patients than among healthy donors.

The sample holds a few counts of this clone. The antigen it recognizes is unknown. No per-base quality is available; no much larger clone lies one base away. The entire amount of isolated RNA was reverse transcribed using the High Capacity cDNA Reverse Transcription Kit, so the sequenced TCRB transcripts were expressed ones. Naive, central memory and regulatory T cell samples underwent deep immunoSEQ sequencing, averaging about 3.57 million total reads per sample. Sorted cells were lysed in RLT buffer and RNA was extracted with DNase-treated RNeasy Micro or Mini kits, depending on cell number. To prevent cross-contamination, every cell subset was processed on its own, while patient and healthy donor samples were processed together. Using the immunoSEQ multiplex PCR, TCRB sequences were amplified from cDNA into 87-bp fragments spanning the CDR3 region. Sequencing of the amplicons was performed on the Illumina HiSeq platform. As for the authors' bioinformatics: PCR bias was computationally corrected using synthetic template baselines, reads within Hamming distance 2 were collapsed, and singletons that could not be merged were discarded. Reads were aligned against IMGT so that V, D and J genes, CDR3 length and insertions or deletions at six rearrangement sites could be assigned. Within each subset, clonotype counts were normalized to sorted cell number, and only after that were true diversity and Gini coefficients computed with the tcR R package. The overlap coefficient, calculated on TCRB nucleotide sequences, was used to quantify repertoire sharing. Out-of-frame TCRB sequences from naive cells were analyzed as a proxy for the pre-selection repertoire. The immuneACCESS repertoire file appears here via TCRdb, limited to in-frame rearrangements. These files lack a portion of the clones; in checked studies, under half of the deficit traces to unresolved V genes, and the cause of the others is not known. For V, J and clone size, that table is used; D and trimming come from the DNA. The sample contains about 620,000 clones, around a sixth of them found a single time. The top ten constitute about 0.086% of the sample.

Sequencing input: naive CD4+ T cells from blood. This specimen's cell subset or site label, per the study, means: true naive CD4+ T cells. The sequence came from a man between 18 and 29 years old in good health.

The sequenced DNA: TGTGCCAGCAGTTGGGACAGGGCCAATCAGCCCCAGCATTTT. Its coded protein is CASSWDRANQPQHF. The V and J segments used are TRBV6-5 and TRBJ1-5, with TRBD1 matching 9 junction bases. Clipping removes 4 bases from V and 3 bases from J, with 1 as the unmatched junction base count. The germline V gene supplies CDR1 MNHEY and CDR2 SVGAGI. The CDR3 numbers 14 residues from cysteine through phenylalanine. Only CDR3 DNA is held: 42 bases, read in frame from base 1.